Listed below are T cell receptor beta chains from one sample, sequenced in a study of blood T cell repertoires in COVID-19. Profiling relied on immunoSEQ multiplex PCR, and the TCRdb table lists in-frame clones only, not all of them. This table holds about 220,000 clones, over 75% found once. Sequencing input: peripheral blood. The receptors come from a human donor in a cohort sampled during active COVID-19. The CDR3 runs from the conserved cysteine through the conserved F or W. D genes are given only for firm matches. Some rows mark clone size as missing; the rest say once, few, many or name a class of expanded clone.

clone_size j_call d_call v_call cdr3_nt cdr3_aa
- TRBJ2-5 - TRBV5-1 TGCGCCAGCAGCTCACAGATGCAAGAGACCCAGTACTTC CASSSQMQETQYF
few TRBJ1-1 - TRBV5-6 TGTGCCAGCAGCTTGACGATAACTAAAATGAACACTGAAGCTTTCTTT CASSLTITKMNTEAFF
- TRBJ2-2 TRBD2 TRBV10-3 TGTGCCATCAGGAGCGGGAGGGCTGAGGAGCTGTTTTTT CAIRSGRAEELFF
- TRBJ1-2 - TRBV18 TGTGCCAGCTCACCACGCACAGAAACGGATGGCTACACCTTC CASSPRTETDGYTF
- TRBJ1-3 - TRBV7-6 TGTGCCAGCAGCTTAGTTAGTACGGGATTAGGAAACACCATATATTTT CASSLVSTGLGNTIYF
- TRBJ1-5 TRBD1 TRBV27 TGTGCCAGCAGACGGGGACAGGGTGATCAGCCCCAGCATTTT CASRRGQGDQPQHF
- TRBJ1-4 TRBD1 TRBV5-6 TGTGCCAGCAGCTCTTACGACAGGGGGCAGGATGAAAAACTGTTTTTT CASSSYDRGQDEKLFF
- TRBJ2-1 - TRBV7-9 TGTGCCAGCAGCTTAAGTAGAGAGCAGTTCTTC CASSLSREQFF
- TRBJ2-5 TRBD2 TRBV24-1 TGTGCCACCTGGACTAGGGAAGAGACCCAGTACTTC CATWTREETQYF
once TRBJ1-2 - TRBV3-1/TRBV3-2 TGTGCCAGCACCTCAACCCCTCGGGGAGGCTACACCTTC CASTSTPRGGYTF
- TRBJ2-7 TRBD1 TRBV7-2 TGTGCCAGCAGCTGGGGGGACAGGGGCCCCTACGAGCAGTACTTC CASSWGDRGPYEQYF
- TRBJ2-5 - TRBV4-3 TGCGCCAGCAGCCTAGGCACAGGGCAAGAGACCCAGTACTTC CASSLGTGQETQYF
- TRBJ1-1 - TRBV6-5 TGTGCCAGCAACCCACGGGGGGCTCAGAACACTGAAGCTTTCTTT CASNPRGAQNTEAFF
- TRBJ1-5 - TRBV19 TGTGCCAGTAGTATAAATCCCCCAGGGTATAGCAATCAGCCCCAGCATTTT CASSINPPGYSNQPQHF
many TRBJ1-6 - TRBV4-3 TGCGCCAGCAGCACAGCGGGGAGCTCCTATAATTCACCCCTCCACTTT CASSTAGSSYNSPLHF
- TRBJ1-6 - TRBV14 TGTGCCAGCAGCCAAGTAGTACCAAGCCCTAATTCACCCCTCCACTTT CASSQVVPSPNSPLHF
- TRBJ2-7 TRBD1 TRBV5-1 TGCGCCAGCAGCTCCGGGACAGAGAGCGAGCAGTACTTC CASSSGTESEQYF
- TRBJ2-1 - TRBV6-5 TGTGCCAGCAGCCGCAGGGGCGACGATGAGCAGTTCTTC CASSRRGDDEQFF
- TRBJ2-5 TRBD2 TRBV6-2/TRBV6-3 TGTGCCAGCAGCCAACGCTGGACTAGCGGGAGCGAGAAGACCCAGTACTTC CASSQRWTSGSEKTQYF
- TRBJ2-5 - TRBV28 TGTGCCAGCAGTCTGACAGATCAAGAGACCCAGTACTTC CASSLTDQETQYF
- TRBJ1-1 - TRBV7-8 TGTGCCAGCAGCTTAGCGCAGGGGATGAACACTGAAGCTTTCTTT CASSLAQGMNTEAFF
- TRBJ1-3 - TRBV30 TGTGCCTGGAGTGTACAGGCCTGGTTATATTTT CAWSVQAWLYF
- TRBJ2-1 TRBD2 TRBV9 TGTGCCAGCAGCGTAGCCGCGGGGGGCCCCTCCTACAATGAGCAGTTCTTC CASSVAAGGPSYNEQFF
once TRBJ1-5 - TRBV7-2 TGTGCCAGCAGCTTAGATCGGGTAGGAAATCAGCCCCAGCATTTT CASSLDRVGNQPQHF
- TRBJ1-3 - TRBV5-6 TGTGCCAGCAGCTCCGGGACAACTGGAAACACCATATATTTT CASSSGTTGNTIYF
- TRBJ1-5 - TRBV28 TGTGCCAGCAGCACCGAGGCGTCTTCCAGCAATCAGCCCCAGCATTTT CASSTEASSSNQPQHF
- TRBJ1-2 - TRBV7-8 TGTGCCAGCGTTAAATCTGGGACAAGCTATGGCTACACCTTC CASVKSGTSYGYTF
few TRBJ1-5 TRBD1 TRBV27 TGTGCCAGCAGTCCCCTGGACAGGGGAGGCAATCAGCCCCAGCATTTT CASSPLDRGGNQPQHF
- TRBJ1-2 TRBD1 TRBV29-1 TGCAGCGTGGGGACAGGGGGAACGAGTGGCTACACCTTC CSVGTGGTSGYTF
once TRBJ1-1 TRBD1 TRBV11-2 TGTGCCAGCAGCCCGACCCGACAGGGCACTGAAGCTTTCTTT CASSPTRQGTEAFF
- TRBJ2-2 - TRBV5-1 TGCGCCAGCAGCTTGGGCGCGAACACCGGGGAGCTGTTTTTT CASSLGANTGELFF
- TRBJ2-3 - TRBV3-1/TRBV3-2 TGTGCCAGCAGCACCCGAGGGAGGGATACGCAGTATTTT CASSTRGRDTQYF
- TRBJ2-2 TRBD2 TRBV3-1/TRBV3-2 TGTGCCAGCAGCCAAGTACCCGGCGGGGGGGCCTCCCACCGGACCGGGGAGCTGTTTTTT CASSQVPGGGASHRTGELFF
- TRBJ2-5 TRBD1 TRBV24-1 TGTGCCACCAGTGGCAGACAGGGGTTCCAAGAGACCCAGTACTTC CATSGRQGFQETQYF
- TRBJ1-1 - TRBV7-2 TGTGCCAGTGGGGGGTACGCTGAAGCTTTCTTT CASGGYAEAFF
few TRBJ1-1 - TRBV28 TGTGCCACCGCCCCGGCGGCGGTGAACACTGAAGCTTTCTTT CATAPAAVNTEAFF
- TRBJ1-1 - TRBV7-9 TGTGCCAGCATCAAAGGGAACAGGGATAAGGGGACTGAAGCTTTCTTT CASIKGNRDKGTEAFF
- TRBJ2-3 TRBD2 TRBV28 TGTGCCAGCAGCCAGATAGGGCGGGGGGGCACAGATACGCAGTATTTT CASSQIGRGGTDTQYF